The rows below give T cell receptor beta chains drawn from one sample of a study of blood T cell repertoires in COVID-19. The table came from immunoSEQ multiplex PCR; TCRdb's copy has only in-frame clones and leaves some out. The sample shows 180,000 or so clones, approximately 85% of them seen only once. Material for sequencing was peripheral blood. The receptors here all came from an elderly woman with acute or convalescent COVID-19. Each CDR3 is given without its conserved first and last residue. Each record gives: clone size, V gene, CDR3 protein. Expanded clones are given a class, and other clones once, few, many or no size at all.

-	TRBV9	ASSSLAEPNTGELF
-	TRBV5-4	ASSFPGALEHEQY
-	TRBV3-1/TRBV3-2	ASSQDGGTNEKLF
once	TRBV5-1	ASSLGGELGYGYT
-	TRBV5-1	ASSRPGTGYNEQF
-	TRBV18	ASSQTGGNTEAF
-	TRBV6-6	ASSPTGGRAF
-	TRBV7-9	ASSPLGPETQY
-	TRBV5-1	ASSPQGAGNTEAF
-	TRBV10-1	ASSESRTGNQPQH
-	TRBV7-2	ASSFRGQAYGYT
-	TRBV9	ASSVDTGAGEKLF
-	TRBV14	ASSQDGGQLREQY
-	TRBV18	ASSPRMQGRATQY
once	TRBV18	ASSPQGSANYGYT
-	TRBV6-2/TRBV6-3	ASSYAGQITEAF
-	TRBV6-1	ASSDRQGGLIYSGANVLT
-	TRBV25-1	ASSKPAGTSGAYEQY
-	TRBV16	ASSRSGQGGQPQH
few	TRBV7-9	ASSHGTSGRDYEQY
-	TRBV7-9	ASSLARGLSGELF
-	TRBV19	ASSIQGSVIGYT
-	TRBV2	ASSADRGRGETQY
-	TRBV19	ASSGTGGEKLF
-	TRBV5-1	ASSRRTGFRSNYGYT
-	TRBV29-1	SVGTGGPDTQY
-	TRBV30	AWTLGFHEKLF
-	TRBV5-6	ASSPQELASNQPQH
-	TRBV6-6	ASSKGGVGEQY
-	TRBV5-1	ASSLGPASRSYNEQF
-	TRBV5-1	ASSGTGRGAEAF
once	TRBV6-5	ASSRNRGPHYGYT
-	TRBV9	ASSLSPGTEAF
-	TRBV7-9	ASSSAGTNTEAF
-	TRBV18	ASSPRENSGANVLT
-	TRBV6-2/TRBV6-3	ASSSATGVYNEQF
-	TRBV7-2	ASSPRGGPDEQY
-	TRBV21-1	ASSRGQGYTDTQY